One T cell receptor (beta chain) is described in this entry. Its target is unknown. The length of the CDR3 is 15 residues. Germline V gene sequence: CDR1 MGHDK, CDR2 SYGVNS. V shed 1 base and J shed 0 bases, with 8 bases lying between them. The data originate from a study of identifying expanded T cells in peripheral blood. Study observations and caveats: Two-week clone count variance significantly increased as total template count grew. Over about two and four weeks, about 17 and 20 clones changed, versus around 1.2 between replicates.

Libraries were prepared by immunoSEQ multiplex PCR; TCRdb keeps only in-frame clonotypes and omits some of them. Here the sample spans about 86,000 clones, 80% to 90% being singletons. Collection occurred without any documented infections or immune events in donors. The chain joins TRBV25-1 to TRBJ2-3; D unresolved. Material: blood. The TCR comes from a person between 18 and 75 years old in good health. CDR3 DNA: TGTGCCAGCAGTGAATTTATCGGAAGCACAGATACGCAGTATTTT. It translates to CASSEFIGSTDTQYF.